These 14 T cell receptor beta chains share one sample of origin, sequenced in a study of identical twins. TCRdb re-derived calls from the 5' RACE reads in MiXCR, one entry per CDR3 protein. The top ten clones hold under 2% of a sample with roughly 710,000 distinct CDR3 sequences, 5.5% to 6.5% of them seen once. Sequencing used naive T cells sorted from blood. The receptors stem from a man aged 18 to 29 in good health.

This clonotype was seen a handful of times. This rearrangement joins TRBV5-1 to TRBJ2-4; 13 bases fit TRBD2. V trimming: 1 base; J trimming: 15 bases; junction bases outside the gene matches: 4. This CDR3 contains 13 residues. The V gene's germline CDR1 is SGHRS and CDR2 YFSETQ. CDR3 DNA sequence: TGCGCCAGCAGCTTGAGAACTAGCGGGAGGGTGTACTTC. Translation gives CASSLRTSGRVYF. Supplemented by reference TRBV5-1 and TRBJ2-4, the full variable domain reads KAGVTQTPRYLIKTRGQQVTLSCSPISGHRSVSWYQQTPGQGLQFLFEYFSETQRNKGNFPGRFSGRQFSNSRSEMNVSTLELGDSALYLCASSLRTSGRVYFGAGTRLSVL.

This clonotype was seen more than once but under ten times. The chain couples TRBV12-5 to TRBJ2-1; 10 positions agree with TRBD1. Germline CDR1 is LGHNT and CDR2 is FRNRAP. The CDR3 loop spans 20 amino acids. Losses at the gene ends were 0 bases for V and 0 bases for J; bases not matched to a gene: 11. This chain's CDR3 is CASGLVQGTGAHPSYNEQFF. DNA of the CDR3: TGTGCTAGTGGTTTGGTACAAGGGACAGGGGCACATCCCTCCTACAATGAGCAGTTCTTC. Drawing the rest from reference TRBV12-5 and TRBJ2-1, the complete variable domain is DARVTQTPRHKVTEMGQEVTMRCQPILGHNTVFWYRQTMMQGLELLAYFRNRAPLDDSGMPKDRFSAEMPDATLATLKIQPSEPRDSAVYFCASGLVQGTGAHPSYNEQFFGPGTRLTVL.

The J gene is TRBJ2-7, the V gene TRBV10-3, with unresolved D. CDR3 size: 13 residues. Germline V gene lookup returns CDR1 ENHRY and CDR2 SYGVKD. V shed 3 bases and J shed 2 bases, with 8 bases lying between them. The CDR3 reads CAISDRTAYEQYF. The CDR3, as DNA: TGTGCCATCAGTGACAGGACGGCCTACGAGCAGTACTTC.

This sequence joins TRBV6-5 and TRBJ2-1; D may be TRBD1 (6 bases). The CDR3 is made up of 14 amino acids. Germline loops: CDR1 MNHEY, CDR2 SVGAGI. The V gene lost 0 bases and the J gene lost 6 bases, with 9 bases spanning the gap. CDR3 DNA sequence: TGTGCCAGCAGTTACTCGAGGGGGTCCAATGAGCAGTTCTTC. Translating gives CASSYSRGSNEQFF.

The V call is TRBV7-9, the J call TRBJ2-7; a possible D gene is TRBD1 (6 bases). V lost 4 bases to trimming and J lost 5 bases, with 12 bases between them. The germline gives CDR1 SEHNR, CDR2 FQNEAQ (reference sequence). The CDR3 runs 13 residues. CDR3 amino acids: CASSSSDRNEQYF. The CDR3 DNA is TGTGCCAGCAGCTCATCTGACAGGAACGAGCAGTACTTC. The full variable domain, in which reference TRBV7-9 and TRBJ2-7 provide the parts outside the CDR3, is DTGVSQNPRHKITKRGQNVTFRCDPISEHNRLYWYRQTLGQGPEFLTYFQNEAQLEKSRLLSDRFSAERPKGSFSTLEIQRTEQGDSAMYLCASSSSDRNEQYFGPGTRLTVT.

This clonotype was found many times. The V and J genes are TRBV20-1 and TRBJ2-1; possible D gene TRBD2, 5 bases. The CDR3 is made up of 14 amino acids. The V and J ends lost 4 bases and 0 bases respectively, with 10 bases between them. Germline V CDR1 and CDR2: DFQATT, SNEGSKA (reference sequence). In nucleotides, the CDR3 is TGCAGTGCTAATTACCGGGGCTCCTACAATGAGCAGTTCTTC. As protein: CSANYRGSYNEQFF.

This clonotype was detected ten times or more. The DNA for the CDR3 is TGTGCCAGCAGCGTATTTTCTGGAAACACCATATATTTT. This gives the protein CASSVFSGNTIYF. The chain couples TRBV9 to TRBJ1-3; D gene unclear. V lost 1 base and J lost 1, with 3 bases in between. CDR1 is SGDLS and CDR2 is YYNGEE in the germline V gene. This CDR3 region has 13 residues.

This clonotype was recorded at least ten times. CDR3 amino acids: CASSLRSRTDTQYF. CDR3 DNA: TGTGCCAGCAGCCTCAGGAGCCGCACAGATACGCAGTATTTT. The chain joins TRBV9 to TRBJ2-3; no clear D. The V and J ends lost 4 bases and 1 base respectively, with 10 bases between them. This CDR3 is built from 14 residues. Germline V gives CDR1 SGDLS, CDR2 YYNGEE.

J is TRBJ1-5 and V is TRBV7-8; no clear D. The CDR3 extends over 15 amino acids. The ends were cut back, 5 bases at V and 0 bases at J, with 11 bases in the middle. Germline loops: CDR1 SGHVS, CDR2 FQNEAQ. The CDR3 region is CASSRRADSNQPQHF. The CDR3 DNA is TGTGCCAGCAGCCGCCGAGCTGATAGCAATCAGCCCCAGCATTTT.

V usage is TRBV9 and J usage is TRBJ2-7; 14 bases are a match to TRBD2. Trimming cost V 3 bases and J 9 bases; bases outside gene matches: 11. Germline V lookup: CDR1 SGDLS, CDR2 YYNGEE. The length of the CDR3 is 16 residues. DNA of the CDR3: TGTGCCAGCAGCGCAACTGGACTAGCGGGAGGTGGGCGGCAGTACTTC. Encoded protein: CASSATGLAGGGRQYF.

This clonotype was observed a handful of times. The J gene is TRBJ2-2, the V gene TRBV2; D tentatively reads TRBD1 or TRBD2 (6 bases each). The CDR3 covers 15 residues. Trimming took 5 bases from V and 5 from J, leaving 15 bases between them. The germline V gene has CDR1 SNHLY and CDR2 FYNNEI. The CDR3 DNA reads TGTGCCAGCAGTTCCGTCGGGGGCCGGACCGGGGAGCTGTTTTTT. Protein product: CASSSVGGRTGELFF.

The chain combines TRBV11-1 with TRBJ2-5, with a possible D match to TRBD1 (5 bases). The CDR3 is 14 amino acids. Germline CDR1 reads SGHAT; CDR2 reads FQDESV (reference sequence). Between the trimmed V and J ends, which lost 5 bases and 1 base, there was a span of 11 bases. The CDR3 loop reads CASSPDRSQETQYF. The DNA for the CDR3 is TGTGCCAGCAGCCCAGACAGAAGCCAAGAGACCCAGTACTTC.

This clonotype was counted many times. The chain combines TRBV4-3 with TRBJ2-7; 8 bases align to TRBD2. CDR1 LGHNA and CDR2 YSLEER come from the germline V gene. The CDR3 loop spans 17 amino acids. Trimming took 0 bases from V and 5 from J; bases not matched to a gene: 12. The CDR3 loop reads CASSQDRTGGPWNEQYF. CDR3 bases: TGCGCCAGCAGCCAAGATAGAACGGGAGGGCCATGGAACGAGCAGTACTTC.

This clonotype was counted many times. The V call is TRBV12-3 or TRBV12-4, the J call TRBJ2-7; 11 bases match TRBD2. Germline trimming cut 5 bases from V and 2 bases from J; bases unmatched to any gene: 11. The CDR3 loop spans 17 amino acids. The CDR3 DNA follows: TGTGCCAGCAGTCCCCGACTAGCGGGAACCGTAGCCTACGAGCAGTACTTC. Translating gives CASSPRLAGTVAYEQYF.